The T cell receptor (beta chain) under discussion was sequenced for a study of blood T cell repertoires in COVID-19. V lost 6 bases and J lost 7, with 16 bases in between. Per the germline V gene, CDR1 is LNHDA and CDR2 is SQIVND (reference sequence). The CDR3 extends over 13 amino acids. Authors' analysis steps: Amplification from reference gene primers served as the basis for estimated nucleated cell counts. Libraries were prepared by immunoSEQ multiplex PCR; TCRdb keeps only in-frame clonotypes and omits some of them. V, J and clone size were drawn from that table, and D and trimming were deduced from the DNA. The sample lists about 98,000 clones, over 70% occurring once.

This TCR was recovered from a man between 60 and 75 years old with acute or convalescent COVID-19. The sequenced sample was peripheral blood. The V call is TRBV19, the J call TRBJ2-7, with no clear D. CDR3 loop: CASRRGPGSEQYV. The CDR3 coding sequence is TGTGCCAGTAGGAGAGGTCCGGGTTCTGAGCAGTACGTC.